This T cell receptor (beta chain) derives from a study of breast tumors, draining lymph nodes, adjacent tissues. The CDR3 is made up of 15 amino acids. V was shortened by 3 bases and J by 3 bases, with 14 bases between the two germline ends. Per the germline V gene, CDR1 is LGHNT and CDR2 is FRNRAP. Study-level results: Findings are consistent with lymph node origin and intratumoral expansion of most tumor T cells. Compared with lymph nodes, tumors were less diverse; compared with nontumor tissue, more. Data only fit, rather than demonstrated, lymph node origin of most tumor T cells.

With regard to this clonotype: Its antigen is undetermined.

TCRdb re-called the multiplex PCR reads with MiXCR, one entry per CDR3 protein. The sample contains some 65,000 distinct CDR3 sequences, less than 50% of which appear only once. This clonotype was obtained from a female donor with breast cancer. Some clones in this sample may be carry-over from other donors' samples. The sequencing sample was made of breast tumor tissue. The chain uses TRBV12-5 and TRBJ1-2, with D unresolved. CDR3 loop: CASGFHGLADYGYTF. The DNA of the CDR3 is TGTGCTAGTGGTTTTCACGGCCTCGCTGACTATGGCTACACCTTC.